Below are 2 T cell receptor beta chains sequenced from a single sample in a study of T cell repertoires in cytomegalovirus infection. Their cognate antigens are unknown. In TCRdb, the reads were re-called with MiXCR into one record per CDR3 protein. The repertoire holds 45,000 to 75,000 distinct CDR3 sequences, with more than 25% as singletons. Sequences were obtained from PBMCs, sequenced either directly or after in vitro stimulation (not recorded which). Source of these receptors: a human donor in good health (CMV status not recorded). Some clones in this sample may be carry-over from other donors' samples.

The sample holds many counts of this clonotype. The chain uses TRBV28 and TRBJ1-5; weak D call: TRBD1 (6 bases). The CDR3 has 16 amino acids. Germline CDR1 and CDR2: MDHEN and SYDVKM. Trimming cost V 7 bases and J 0 bases, with 16 bases left between them. This CDR3 is CASTRTGAHSNQPQHF. The CDR3, as DNA: TGTGCCAGCACCCGAACGGGGGCACATAGCAATCAGCCCCAGCATTTT.

J is TRBJ1-2 and V is TRBV12-3 or TRBV12-4; a possible D gene is TRBD1 (6 bases). The length of the CDR3 is 15 residues. With 4 bases removed from V and 0 bases from J, the gap between germline ends came to 12 bases. The CDR3 sequence is CASSSRTATNYGYTF. DNA for the CDR3: TGTGCCAGCAGTTCAAGGACAGCGACTAACTATGGCTACACCTTC.